A selection of T cell receptor beta chains follows, all from one sample in a study of T cells after yellow fever vaccination. TCRdb ran MiXCR on the 5' RACE reads and lists one entry per CDR3 protein. The sample yields around 25,000 distinct CDR3 sequences, approximately 3.2% seen once. Sequencing was performed on PBMCs, either bulk or a sorted T-cell subset (CD4+, CD8+, memory, or dextramer-sorted; not recorded which), taken around 45 days after the first yellow fever vaccination. All receptors derive from a man aged 18 to 30 who received the YFV17D yellow fever vaccine. CDR3s include the opening cysteine and the closing phenylalanine or tryptophan. D genes are given only for firm matches. Some rows have no size entry. The others give once, few or many, or a class for an expanded clone.

>TRBJ2-2|TRBD2|TRBV5-1|many|19
TGCGCCAGCAGCTCGGAACTAGCGGGGGGACTTGGATCCGCCGGGGAGCTGTTTTTT
CASSSELAGGLGSAGELFF
>TRBJ1-5|NA|TRBV6-6|many|12
TGTGCCAGCAGCCTACTATTAGGTCTCCAGCATTTT
CASSLLLGLQHF
>TRBJ2-5|NA|TRBV11-2|many|13
TGTGCCAGCAGCTTTTCCGGGCAAGAGACCCAGTACTTC
CASSFSGQETQYF
>TRBJ2-6|NA|TRBV5-1|many|14
TGCGCCAGCAGCTCCAGCCCTGGGGCCAACGTCCTGACTTTC
CASSSSPGANVLTF
>TRBJ2-1|TRBD2|TRBV4-3|many|15
TGCGCCAGCAGCCAACCTAGCGGGGGGATCAATGAGCAGTTCTTC
CASSQPSGGINEQFF
>TRBJ1-1|NA|TRBV16|many|13
TGTGCCAGCAGCCCACAGGGTACGACTGAAGCTTTCTTT
CASSPQGTTEAFF
>TRBJ2-3|TRBD2|TRBV5-1|medium-sized|14
TGCGCCAGCAGCCCCAGCGGGGGAGGAGATACGCAGTATTTT
CASSPSGGGDTQYF
>TRBJ2-1|NA|TRBV2|many|12
TGTGCCAGTCAGGCCGAGGGATATGAGCAGTTCTTC
CASQAEGYEQFF
>TRBJ2-2|NA|TRBV11-2|many|15
TGTGCCAGCAGCCCCCGGTCGGCTAGTAGGGGGGAGCTGTTTTTT
CASSPRSASRGELFF
>TRBJ1-5|NA|TRBV4-2|many|13
TGTGCCAGCAGCCAAGACCCCGGGCGGCCCCAGCATTTT
CASSQDPGRPQHF
>TRBJ2-6|TRBD1|TRBV7-6|many|19
TGTGCCAGCAGTCCACCTCACGAGGCAGGGGGTTCTGGGGCCAACGTCCTGACTTTC
CASSPPHEAGGSGANVLTF
>TRBJ1-3|TRBD1|TRBV3-1|many|20
TGTGCCAGCAGCCAAGTCCGCGGACAGGGCGAAAGGGACTCTGGAAACACCATATATTTT
CASSQVRGQGERDSGNTIYF
>TRBJ2-1|TRBD2|TRBV5-4|many|15
TGTGCCAGCAGCCTGGGCGGGGGGCAGTACAATGAGCAGTTCTTC
CASSLGGGQYNEQFF
>TRBJ2-7|NA|TRBV7-2|many|15
TGTGCCAGCAGCTCGGACAGCGGGCTTAGCTACGAGCAGTACTTC
CASSSDSGLSYEQYF
>TRBJ1-5|TRBD1|TRBV10-3|NA|15
TGTGCCATCAGTGCGCGGGGACAGAGCAATCAGCCCCAGCATTTT
CAISARGQSNQPQHF
>TRBJ2-5|NA|TRBV2|many|13
TGTGCCAGCACCAGACAGACCCAAGAGACCCAGTACTTC
CASTRQTQETQYF
>TRBJ2-5|TRBD2|TRBV4-1|many|17
TGCGCCAGCAGCCAAGGACTAGCGGGGGGCCCCCAAGAGACCCAGTACTTC
CASSQGLAGGPQETQYF
>TRBJ1-5|NA|TRBV7-2|many|14
TGTGCCAGCAGCCGGACGGTTGACAATCAGCCCCAGCATTTT
CASSRTVDNQPQHF
>TRBJ2-3|TRBD2|TRBV7-2|many|17
TGTGCCAGCAGCTTAGGCATAAGCGGGGGGGCCGTAGATACGCAGTATTTT
CASSLGISGGAVDTQYF
>TRBJ2-3|NA|TRBV4-3|NA|15
TGCGCCAGCTCGCGCTTACAGGCCTTCACAGATACGCAGTATTTT
CASSRLQAFTDTQYF
>TRBJ2-1|TRBD1|TRBV29-1|many|15
TGCAGCGTTGGACAACGGGCAGGGGGATACAATGAGCAGTTCTTC
CSVGQRAGGYNEQFF
>TRBJ1-2|NA|TRBV20-1|many|14
TGCAGTGCCAGACCCCCGGCGGGCGCCTATGGCTACACCTTC
CSARPPAGAYGYTF